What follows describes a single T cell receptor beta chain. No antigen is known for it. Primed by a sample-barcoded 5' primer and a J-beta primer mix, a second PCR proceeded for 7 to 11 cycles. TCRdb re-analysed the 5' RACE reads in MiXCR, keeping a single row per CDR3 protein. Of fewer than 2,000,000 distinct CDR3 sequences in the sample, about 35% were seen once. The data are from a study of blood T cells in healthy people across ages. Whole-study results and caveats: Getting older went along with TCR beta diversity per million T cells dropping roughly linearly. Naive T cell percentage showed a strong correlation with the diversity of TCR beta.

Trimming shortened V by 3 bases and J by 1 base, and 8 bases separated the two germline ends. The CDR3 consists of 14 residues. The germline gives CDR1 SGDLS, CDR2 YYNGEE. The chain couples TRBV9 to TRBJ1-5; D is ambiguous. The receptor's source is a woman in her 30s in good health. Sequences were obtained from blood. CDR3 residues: CASSAKDSNQPQHF. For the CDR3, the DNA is TGTGCCAGCAGCGCGAAGGACAGCAATCAGCCCCAGCATTTT.